Detailed here is one TCR beta chain. Its antigen is currently unknown. This sample is part of a study of blood T cells in healthy people across ages. General study findings and limits: Shifts in expanded clonotypes may have been confounded by donor CMV status, which was unknown.

Sample-barcoded 5' priming and a J-beta primer mix drove a second PCR of 7 to 11 cycles. Tagging of each cDNA molecule was performed by a template-switch adaptor with 12 random nucleotides. From the 5' RACE reads, TCRdb called clonotypes with MiXCR, one entry per CDR3 protein. The sample consists of 630,000 or so distinct CDR3 sequences, roughly 31% of them appearing once. Germline CDR1 reads LNHDA; CDR2 reads SQIVND (reference sequence). This CDR3 comprises 13 residues. V lost 7 bases and J lost 1, with 9 bases in between. The specimen was blood. The chain is built from TRBV19 and TRBJ2-3; tentative D call: TRBD2 (6 bases). The receptor comes from a woman of 80 years or more in good health. The CDR3 is CASNGGGTDTQYF. CDR3 bases: TGTGCCAGTAATGGCGGGGGCACAGATACGCAGTATTTT.